This TCR beta chain was recorded in a study of blood T cell repertoires in COVID-19 (dated by TCRdb to 2018 to 2021). For the study in its entirety: Samples covering the acute and convalescent phases of COVID-19 were provided by collaborators in the United States, Italy and Spain. A de-identified subject ID, COVID-19 status, age in years and sex were almost always included in the sample metadata. Subjects who had been exposed to COVID-19, were actively infected with it, or had recovered from it provided the deeply sampled blood TCRbeta repertoires that made up the dataset. Samples were obtained from the ongoing ImmuneRACE study (first 160 participants) and from over 1,000 subjects provided by 6 global collaborators. The repertoires were released in a freely available public database intended as a resource for research on the immune response to SARS-CoV-2. HLA class I and class II types, where available, came from metadata supplied by the sample provider rather than from assay-based typing. The material from the prospective study consisted of cDNA or gDNA derived from T cells, B-cell-depleted T cells, or PBMCs.

What the authors observed across the whole study: Clinical and demographic metadata were provided uncurated, with the amount varying by source and participant.

The germline V gene gives CDR1 as MNHEY and CDR2 as SVGAGI. The CDR3 runs 15 residues from the cysteine to the phenylalanine. The read is trimmed to its CDR3 DNA, 45 bases read in frame from base 1. The V and J ends are trimmed by 3 bases and 2 bases, leaving 13 bases between them. TCRbeta CDR3 regions were amplified from genomic DNA by means of the immunoSEQ Assay, a bias-controlled multiplex PCR. As for how the authors treated the data: Within the assay, amplification of reference gene primers was used to estimate how many nucleated cells each sample contained. To quantify the absolute abundance of each unique TCRbeta CDR3 rearrangement, sequence reads were collapsed and filtered. For each sample, productive Simpson clonality was calculated by taking the square root of Simpson's diversity index across productive rearrangements. This is the immuneACCESS table as TCRdb keeps it, with only in-frame sequences that have V and J called. A part of the clones is gone; compared with another copy, unresolved V genes explain less than half, and the rest is unexplained. V, J and clone size reflect that table, while D and trimming were determined from the DNA. This sample gives 200,000 to 250,000 clones in total; approximately 88% of them show up just once. 2.5% to 3% of the sample comes from the top ten.

Enrolling through a virtual design, the prospective study's participants ranged in age from roughly 18 to 90 years and lived across 24 United States geographic areas. To assign participants to cohorts, the prospective study relied on clinical history that participants themselves reported in a screening survey and a study questionnaire. Mobile phlebotomists in the prospective study collected whole blood, serum and a nasopharyngeal or oropharyngeal swab from every participant. Additional blood draws and questionnaires over a 2-month period could optionally be provided by prospective study participants. Blood samples from the prospective study were shipped frozen or at room temperature prior to DNA extraction. Note on this clone: The specificity of this receptor is unknown. No much larger clone is present one base from it, and per-base qualities are unavailable.

This clonotype was sampled from a woman aged 25-40 years with acute COVID-19. Sequenced sample: PBMCs or T cells enriched from blood (not recorded which). The chain is made from TRBV6-5 and TRBJ1-1, and the D gene may be TRBD1, 6 bases matching. In nucleotides, the sequence is TGTGCCAGCAGTTATACCCTGACAGGTAACACTGAAGCTTTCTTT. Its translation reads: CASSYTLTGNTEAFF.